This TCR beta chain appears in the sequencing data of a study of blood T cell repertoires in COVID-19 (dated by TCRdb to the early 2020s). Concerning the study at large: Samples from collaborators originated in the United States, Italy and Spain and spanned both the acute and convalescent phases of COVID-19. Samples came from the ongoing ImmuneRACE study (first 160 participants) plus 1,254 subjects from 6 global collaborators. The repertoires were made available in a free public database intended to serve as a resource for research on the immune response to SARS-CoV-2. The prospective study material was composed of cDNA or gDNA derived from T cells, B-cell-depleted T cells, or PBMCs. Where available, HLA class I and class II types were obtained from metadata supplied by the sample provider rather than from assay-based typing. Deeply sampled blood TCRbeta repertoires from subjects exposed to, actively infected with, or recovered from COVID-19 were included in the dataset. A de-identified subject ID, COVID-19 status, age in years and sex were almost always included in the sample metadata. Overall study results and their limits: The amount of clinical and demographic metadata varied by source and participant and was provided uncurated.

A word on this clone: The antigen this receptor binds is unknown. Base qualities are missing; no much larger clone stands one base away.

Collaborating institutions collected whole blood in K2EDTA tubes following their own protocols. For TCRbeta analysis, collaborators shipped samples in one of three forms: frozen whole blood, isolated PBMCs, or DNA extracted from either of those sample types. The immunoSEQ Assay, a bias-controlled multiplex PCR, was used to amplify TCRbeta CDR3 regions from genomic DNA. The source study handled its data this way. The number of nucleated cells in each sample was estimated by amplification of reference gene primers within the assay. To quantify the absolute abundance of each unique TCRbeta CDR3 rearrangement, sequence reads were collapsed and filtered. For each sample, productive Simpson clonality was calculated as the square root of Simpson's diversity index over productive rearrangements. Sourced from immuneACCESS, this table was stored by TCRdb with only in-frame sequences that have V and J called. A share of the clones is absent; for the studies checked, an unresolved V gene accounts for under half, and the remainder has no known explanation. For V, J and clone size, that table is used; D and trimming come from the DNA. The sample profile shows about 110,000 clones; 85% of them were found once. The leading ten clones occupy 13% of the sample.

From the germline V gene, CDR1 is SGHVS and CDR2 is FQNEAQ. The CDR3 goes from the cysteine to the phenylalanine over 14 residues. CDR3 DNA is the only sequence kept; it has 42 bases, read in frame from the first base. The V and J ends are trimmed by 1 base and 5 bases, leaving 11 bases between them. The rearranged segments are TRBV7-8 and TRBJ1-2; there is no confident call for the D gene. The origin of this receptor is a human donor in a cohort sampled during active COVID-19. The sequencing sample was made of peripheral blood. The nucleotides read TGTGCCAGCAGCTTAGGGCGGGGTTCGTATGGCTACACCTTC. Its product reads: CASSLGRGSYGYTF.